This T cell receptor beta chain appears in the sequencing data of a study of blood T cell repertoires in COVID-19. Original handling: Nucleated cell number was recorded as an estimate derived from reference gene primer amplification. The repertoire was sequenced with immunoSEQ multiplex PCR; TCRdb's copy has only in-frame clones and lacks some. That table furnishes V, J and clone size, whereas the DNA furnished D and trimming. Among roughly 350,000 clones, around 91% were seen once, and the ten largest hold less than 3.5%. Trimming cost V 5 bases and J 5 bases; bases outside gene matches: 10. CDR1 SGHTA and CDR2 FQGNSA come from the germline V gene. The CDR3 loop spans 16 amino acids.

Sequencing was performed on peripheral blood. This sequence was found in a woman under 30 who had recovered from COVID-19. This rearrangement joins TRBV7-2 to TRBJ1-2, with 11 nucleotides matching TRBD1. The CDR3, as DNA: TGTGCCAGCAGCAAATCCCCGGGACAGGGGGAGTATGGCTACACCTTC. It yields the protein CASSKSPGQGEYGYTF.